This T cell receptor (beta chain) appears in the sequencing data of a study of blood T cell repertoires in COVID-19. CDR1 and CDR2 from the germline V gene are MNHEY and SMNVEV (reference sequence). The CDR3 is made up of 18 amino acids. V lost 6 bases, J lost 0 bases, and 8 bases stayed unmatched. Assay: immunoSEQ multiplex PCR; the TCRdb copy retains only in-frame clones and omits some. The table includes about 250,000 clones, approximately 86% detected once. This sequence was found in a woman aged 60-70 years who had recovered from COVID-19. The chain is built from TRBV27 and TRBJ2-1, with 13 bases matching TRBD2. The sample comprised peripheral blood. In DNA, the CDR3 is TGTGCCAGCAGCGTACCGGGACTAGCGGGGAGCTCCTACAATGAGCAGTTCTTC. Translation gives CASSVPGLAGSSYNEQFF.